The 28 T cell receptor beta chains reported below all come from one sample, sequenced in a study of T cell responses to AZD1222 COVID-19 vaccine. Produced via immunoSEQ multiplex PCR; TCRdb's table is partial and in-frame only. The sample shows 140,000 to 150,000 clones, roughly 91% of them seen only once. Specimen: peripheral blood, collected on day 0 of AZD1222 vaccination. The receptors come from an adult in good health.

The chain links TRBV2 to TRBJ1-1; 7 bases agree with TRBD1. CDR3 length: 17 residues. Germline assignment: CDR1 SNHLY and CDR2 FYNNEI. Unmatched junction bases numbered 16, after V lost 9 bases and J lost 0 bases. The CDR3 region has the DNA TGTGCCAGTACAGTAGGGGCGACAGGGTACGTGAACACTGAAGCTTTCTTT. This translates into CASTVGATGYVNTEAFF.

This rearrangement joins TRBV7-2 to TRBJ1-2; 8 bases fit TRBD1. CDR1 is SGHTA, CDR2 FQGNSA, per germline. This CDR3 is built from 16 residues. Germline trimming cut 2 bases from V and 5 bases from J; bases unmatched to any gene: 10. The CDR3 DNA reads TGTGCCAGCAGCTTAATGACAGGGGTGCGTTATTATGGCTACACCTTC. Translated, it gives CASSLMTGVRYYGYTF.

The chain couples TRBV5-3 to TRBJ2-3; D not resolved. TRBV5-3 is marked as an open reading frame, function uncertain. V was cut by 9 bases and J by 1 base, with 15 bases left in between. This CDR3 spans 14 amino acids. In nucleotides, the CDR3 is TGTGCCACCCCCCCCGAGAGAGGCACAGATACGCAGTATTTT. It encodes CATPPERGTDTQYF.

The rearrangement links TRBV19 to TRBJ1-1, with D unclear. Germline V gives CDR1 LNHDA, CDR2 SQIVND (reference sequence). This CDR3 is 15 amino acids long. Trimming cost V 5 bases and J 0 bases, with 13 bases left between them. This CDR3 is CASSRTLTVNTEAFF. The CDR3 DNA follows: TGTGCCAGTAGTCGCACCTTAACAGTGAACACTGAAGCTTTCTTT.

The chain joins TRBV19 to TRBJ2-2; D is possibly TRBD1 (6 bases). CDR1 is LNHDA, CDR2 SQIVND, per germline (reference sequence). Trimming shortened V by 4 bases and J by 5 bases, and 11 bases separated the two germline ends. CDR3 size: 14 residues. The CDR3 loop is CASSTGHLTGELFF. The CDR3 nucleotides read TGTGCCAGTAGTACGGGACATCTTACCGGGGAGCTGTTTTTT.

Here the CDR3 reads CATQPPGSYNSPLHF. The CDR3 DNA is TGTGCCACCCAGCCCCCGGGCTCCTATAATTCACCCCTCCACTTT. This rearrangement joins TRBV19 to TRBJ1-6; D gene unclear. The CDR3 extends over 15 amino acids. Germline V CDR1 and CDR2: LNHDA, SQIVND (reference sequence). The V end was cut by 10 bases, the J end by 0 bases, with 13 bases between.

The genes are TRBV18 and TRBJ1-1; maybe TRBD1 (6 bases). The ends were cut back, 10 bases at V and 6 bases at J, with 18 bases in the middle. The CDR3 is 13 amino acids. Germline CDR1 is KGHSH and CDR2 is LQKENI. CDR3 DNA sequence: TGTGCCACCTTGGACACAGGGATGGCTGAAGCTTTCTTT. Residues: CATLDTGMAEAFF.

This chain links TRBV7-2 with TRBJ1-4; D not certain. V was shortened by 1 base and J by 5 bases, with 14 bases between the two germline ends. Germline loops: CDR1 SGHTA, CDR2 FQGNSA. The CDR3 is 16 residues long. The CDR3 sequence is CASSLVPSATNEKLFF. Here the CDR3 DNA reads TGTGCCAGCAGCTTAGTCCCTTCGGCTACCAATGAAAAACTGTTTTTT.

The rearrangement links TRBV6-2 or TRBV6-3 to TRBJ2-7; weak D call: TRBD1 (6 bases). CDR3 length: 17 residues. From germline, CDR1 is MNHEY and CDR2 SVGEGT. V was shortened by 5 bases and J by 4 bases, with 24 bases between the two germline ends. The CDR3 spells CASSRLELDSSLYEQYF. DNA of the CDR3: TGTGCCAGCAGTCGCCTGGAATTGGACAGTTCCCTTTACGAGCAGTACTTC.

The rearrangement joins TRBV19 to TRBJ1-1; D is unclear. The CDR3 covers 14 residues. The ends were cut back, 3 bases at V and 0 bases at J, with 8 bases in the middle. Germline lookup yields CDR1 LNHDA and CDR2 SQIVND (reference sequence). The CDR3 DNA follows: TGTGCCAGTAGTATGACCGGGATGAACACTGAAGCTTTCTTT. Its protein product is CASSMTGMNTEAFF.

The chain joins TRBV25-1 to TRBJ2-2; no definite D call. V lost 3 bases and J lost 10, with 3 bases in between. The CDR3 runs 10 residues. The V gene's germline CDR1 is MGHDK and CDR2 SYGVNS. The CDR3 loop is CASSDQELFF. For the CDR3, the DNA is TGTGCCAGCAGTGACCAGGAGCTGTTTTTT.

V gene TRBV19 combines with J gene TRBJ2-7; D may be TRBD1 or TRBD2 (5 bases each). Trimming shortened V by 0 bases and J by 0 bases, and 12 bases separated the two germline ends. This CDR3 comprises 16 residues. Germline lookup yields CDR1 LNHDA and CDR2 SQIVND (reference sequence). The CDR3 coding sequence is TGTGCCAGTAGTATAGATGGGGTCGGGACCTCCTACGAGCAGTACTTC. Its translation is CASSIDGVGTSYEQYF.

The rearrangement links TRBV12-3 or TRBV12-4 to TRBJ1-1; TRBD1 is a possible D gene (5 bases). The CDR3 length is 13 residues. V lost 1 base to trimming and J lost 4 bases, with 7 bases between them. The CDR3 region is CASSLVRATEAFF. The CDR3 bases are TGTGCCAGCAGTTTAGTCAGGGCCACTGAAGCTTTCTTT.

This chain uses TRBV2 with TRBJ2-4, with TRBD1 matching 7 bases. The CDR3 runs to 16 residues. After removal of 3 bases from V and 0 bases from J, the junction contained 5 bases not matched to a gene. The V gene's germline CDR1 is SNHLY and CDR2 FYNNEI. CDR3: CASSDTGVLAKNIQYF. The CDR3 region has the DNA TGTGCCAGCAGTGATACAGGGGTACTAGCCAAAAACATTCAGTACTTC. The variable domain in full, completed from reference TRBV2 and TRBJ2-4, reads EPEVTQTPSHQVTQMGQEVILRCVPISNHLYFYWYRQILGQKVEFLVSFYNNEISEKSEIFDDQFSVERPDGSNFTLKIRSTKLEDSAMYFCASSDTGVLAKNIQYFGAGTRLSVL.

This chain connects TRBV10-3 to TRBJ2-1; 7 bases are a match to TRBD2. This CDR3 contains 13 residues. The trim removed 6 bases at V and 9 bases at J, leaving 8 bases unmatched. In germline, CDR1 is ENHRY, CDR2 SYGVKD. CDR3 coding DNA: TGTGCCATCAGGCGACTAGCAGGGTCTGAGCAGTTCTTC. Its protein product is CAIRRLAGSEQFF.

V gene TRBV12-3 or TRBV12-4 combines with J gene TRBJ1-2; no firm D call. This CDR3 contains 13 residues. V was cut by 1 base and J by 4 bases, with 7 bases left in between. The CDR3 spells CASSLEQFYGYTF. For the CDR3, the DNA is TGTGCCAGCAGTTTAGAACAGTTCTATGGCTACACCTTC.

The chain combines TRBV30 with TRBJ2-1; D gene unclear. The V end lost 4 bases, the J end lost 4 bases, and 11 bases lay between the germline ends. Germline V gene sequence: CDR1 GTSNPN, CDR2 SVGIG (reference sequence). This CDR3 comprises 13 residues. CDR3 sequence: CAWTGSRYNEQFF. Here the CDR3 DNA reads TGTGCCTGGACAGGCTCCAGGTACAATGAGCAGTTCTTC. The full variable domain, completed using reference TRBV30 and TRBJ2-1, is SQTIHQWPATLVQPVGSPLSLECTVEGTSNPNLYWYRQAAGRGLQLLFYSVGIGQISSEVPQNLSASRPQDRQFILSSKKLLLSDSGFYLCAWTGSRYNEQFFGPGTRLTVL.

The V gene is TRBV7-2, the J gene TRBJ2-1; D ambiguous. CDR3 length: 16 amino acids. V lost 2 bases, J lost 0 bases, and 11 bases lay in between. Germline V CDR1 and CDR2: SGHTA, FQGNSA. The CDR3 region has the DNA TGTGCCAGCAGCTTATTCGGATTGAGCTCCTACAATGAGCAGTTCTTC. It yields the protein CASSLFGLSSYNEQFF.

The chain uses TRBV7-2 and TRBJ1-5; D is perhaps TRBD1 (6 bases). CDR3 length equals 13 residues. Germline CDR1 is SGHTA and CDR2 is FQGNSA. Trimming cost V 1 base and J 14 bases, with 15 bases left between them. CDR3 nucleotide sequence: TGTGCCAGCAGCTTAGATGCGGCCAGGGGTAAGCATTTT. It is translated as CASSLDAARGKHF.

This clone has a single count. The junction departs from the called germline gene at one end, perhaps through a read error. The chain has TRBV3-1 (or the pseudogene TRBV3-2) and TRBJ2-7; 13 nucleotides agree with TRBD2. In germline, CDR1 is LGHDT, CDR2 YNNKEL (reference sequence). The CDR3 is made up of 17 amino acids. The CDR3 coding sequence is TGTGCCAGCAGCCAAGGCCCCGGACTAGCGGGAGTCGACGAGCAATACTTC. It translates to CASSQGPGLAGVDEQYF.

The chain uses TRBV7-2 and TRBJ2-7; possibly TRBD1 for D (5 bases). The V gene's germline CDR1 is SGHTA and CDR2 FQGNSA. Trimming removed 6 bases from V and 0 bases from J, with 12 bases in between. This CDR3 spans 14 amino acids. DNA of the CDR3: TGTGCCAGCAGGGAACAGGCGAACTCCTACGAGCAGTACTTC. Its translation is CASREQANSYEQYF.

Points on this clone: At the DNA level, this CDR3 is encoded by other sequences in the same sample as well. The CDR3 region is CASSFGTGELFF. The CDR3 nucleotides are TGTGCCAGCAGCTTTGGCACCGGGGAGCTGTTTTTT. This chain joins TRBV5-6 and TRBJ2-2; no firm D call. V was trimmed by 2 bases and J by 4 bases, leaving 3 bases between them. Germline V gene sequence: CDR1 SGHDT, CDR2 YYEEEE. There are 12 residues in the CDR3. Complete variable domain (other parts from reference TRBV5-6 and TRBJ2-2): DAGVTQSPTHLIKTRGQQVTLRCSPKSGHDTVSWYQQALGQGPQFIFQYYEEEERQRGNFPDRFSGHQFPNYSSELNVNALLLGDSALYLCASSFGTGELFFGEGSRLTVL.

This rearrangement joins TRBV7-9 to TRBJ2-1; D is undetermined. With 5 bases removed from V and 4 bases from J, the gap between germline ends came to 6 bases. Germline loops: CDR1 SEHNR, CDR2 FQNEAQ (reference sequence). The CDR3 is made up of 12 amino acids. Here the CDR3 DNA reads TGTGCCAGCAGCCACTCTTACAATGAGCAGTTCTTC. Translation: CASSHSYNEQFF.

The rearrangement uses TRBV11-3 and TRBJ2-7, with TRBD2 identical over 12 bases. The CDR3 contains 16 residues. The germline V gene has CDR1 SGHNT and CDR2 YENEEA. Trimming cost V 5 bases and J 0 bases; bases outside gene matches: 5. Here the CDR3 reads CASSPRTSGTSYEQYF. The CDR3 DNA reads TGTGCCAGCAGCCCCCGGACTAGCGGGACCTCCTACGAGCAGTACTTC.

The chain joins TRBV30 to TRBJ2-7; no definite D call. The CDR3 contains 11 residues. V was pared by 5 bases and J by 1 base, with 6 bases between. In germline, CDR1 is GTSNPN, CDR2 SVGIG (reference sequence). CDR3 bases: TGTGCCTGGGAAAAGTCCTACGAGCAGTACTTC. Amino acid sequence: CAWEKSYEQYF.

The chain has TRBV7-6 and TRBJ1-4, with 7 bases lining up with TRBD1. V shed 5 bases, J shed 7 bases, and the junction held 10 bases outside the gene matches. CDR3 size: 15 residues. Germline-derived CDR1 and CDR2 are SGHVS and FNYEAQ. The DNA for the CDR3 is TGTGCCAGCAGCGCCCGAGAGGGGGCGAGTGAAAAACTGTTTTTT. It translates to CASSAREGASEKLFF.

The V call is TRBV27, the J call TRBJ2-3, with 7 bases identical to TRBD1. The V and J ends lost 7 bases and 0 bases, in that order; junction bases with no gene match: 7. The germline CDR1 and CDR2 sequences are MNHEY and SMNVEV (reference sequence). This CDR3 has 15 amino acids. This CDR3 reads CASTPPGQSTDTQYF. CDR3 nucleotides: TGTGCCAGCACCCCCCCGGGACAGAGCACAGATACGCAGTATTTT.

The chain recombines TRBV11-2 with TRBJ1-1; weak D call: TRBD1 (6 bases). V was pared by 5 bases and J by 6 bases, with 19 bases between. The CDR3 length is 15 residues. CDR1 is SGHAT, CDR2 FQNNGV, per germline. This CDR3 is CASSIRQATSAEAFF. DNA for the CDR3: TGTGCCAGCAGCATCAGACAGGCAACAAGCGCTGAAGCTTTCTTT.